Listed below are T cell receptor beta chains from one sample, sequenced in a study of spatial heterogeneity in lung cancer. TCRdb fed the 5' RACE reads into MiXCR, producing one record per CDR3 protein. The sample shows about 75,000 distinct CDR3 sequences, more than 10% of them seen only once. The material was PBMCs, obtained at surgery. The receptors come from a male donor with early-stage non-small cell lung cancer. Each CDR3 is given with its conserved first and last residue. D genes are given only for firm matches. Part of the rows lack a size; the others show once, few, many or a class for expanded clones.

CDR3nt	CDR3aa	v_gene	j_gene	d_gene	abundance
TGTGCCAGCTCACGGGAGCCCGGGGGCTTCGACGAGCAGTACTTC	CASSREPGGFDEQYF	TRBV18	TRBJ2-7	-	few
TGTGCCTGGAGTTTGATAGCGGAAACCCTTTTAGCCAAAAACATTCAGTACTTC	CAWSLIAETLLAKNIQYF	TRBV30	TRBJ2-4	-	-
TGTGCCAGCAGTCCCGAGCTCCGGGGTGAAAAACTGTTTTTT	CASSPELRGEKLFF	TRBV12-3/TRBV12-4	TRBJ1-4	-	many
TGTGCCAGCAGTGGGGGGCCCTCGGGGACAGGCGCCGACGAGCAGTACTTC	CASSGGPSGTGADEQYF	TRBV12-3/TRBV12-4	TRBJ2-7	TRBD1	many
TGTGCCAGCAGCTCCAGGAAGTACTACGAGCAGTACTTC	CASSSRKYYEQYF	TRBV9	TRBJ2-7	-	many
TGCAGTGCTAGAGCATTGGAGAATTCACCCCTCCACTTT	CSARALENSPLHF	TRBV20-1	TRBJ1-6	-	few
TGTGCCAGCAGGGAACAGGGCGGCTATGGCTACACCTTC	CASREQGGYGYTF	TRBV28	TRBJ1-2	-	many
TGCGCCAGCAGCTTGACTCACCTACGAGGGACAGCTCATAGCAATCAGCCCCAGCATTTT	CASSLTHLRGTAHSNQPQHF	TRBV5-1	TRBJ1-5	TRBD1	many
TGCAGCGTTTCGACAGGGGACCCGCCCGAGCAGTACTTC	CSVSTGDPPEQYF	TRBV29-1	TRBJ2-7	TRBD1	many
TGTGCCAGCAGCTGGACAGGGGGAATGGACACTGAAGCTTTCTTT	CASSWTGGMDTEAFF	TRBV7-8	TRBJ1-1	TRBD1	many
TGTGCCACCACCCTTCCTGGCTCCTACGAGCAGTACTTC	CATTLPGSYEQYF	TRBV24-1	TRBJ2-7	-	-
TGTGCCAGCAGCCAAGTGAGGGGTTCAGGGCCTGAAGCTTTCTTT	CASSQVRGSGPEAFF	TRBV4-2	TRBJ1-1	-	-
TGCGCCAGCAGTCAATCATGCATAATTGGAACTGAAGCTTTCTTT	CASSQSCIIGTEAFF	TRBV23-1	TRBJ1-1	-	-
TGTGCCAGCAGTTTAAGAGGGGGCATCTACAATGAGCAGTTCTTC	CASSLRGGIYNEQFF	TRBV27	TRBJ2-1	TRBD1	many
TGTGCCTGGAGGAGCAGCGGGAGGGAAGAGCAGTTCTTC	CAWRSSGREEQFF	TRBV30	TRBJ2-1	TRBD2	many
TGCGCCAGCAAAGGACAGGGAATGAACACTGAAGCTTTCTTT	CASKGQGMNTEAFF	TRBV5-1	TRBJ1-1	TRBD1	few
TGCAGTGCTCAGGGGTCAACTTACGCCTACGAGCAGTACTTC	CSAQGSTYAYEQYF	TRBV20-1	TRBJ2-7	-	-
TGCAGCGTCGGCCCGCCGGGACAGGACACTGAAGCTTTCTTT	CSVGPPGQDTEAFF	TRBV29-1	TRBJ1-1	TRBD1	-
TGTGCCAGCAGCCCGCCAGTGGGGTGGGACACTGAAGCTTTCTTT	CASSPPVGWDTEAFF	TRBV6-2/TRBV6-3	TRBJ1-1	-	few
TGCGCCAGCAGCCCCGGAGGGGACACAGATACGCAGTATTTT	CASSPGGDTDTQYF	TRBV5-1	TRBJ2-3	-	few
TGTGCCAGCATACTACAGGGGGCTCTTTCCTTTGAAGCTTTCTTT	CASILQGALSFEAFF	TRBV12-3/TRBV12-4	TRBJ1-1	TRBD1	few
TGTGCCAGCAGCAGAGGAGGGTTACACAATCAGCCCCAGCATTTT	CASSRGGLHNQPQHF	TRBV9	TRBJ1-5	-	-
TGCAGTGTAGGGAGTTTCAGAGATACGCAGTATTTT	CSVGSFRDTQYF	TRBV20-1	TRBJ2-3	-	-
TGCGCCAGCAGCTTAGGTACAGGTCCCTCTGGGGCCAACGTCCTGACTTTC	CASSLGTGPSGANVLTF	TRBV5-1	TRBJ2-6	-	few
TGTGCCAGCAGCAAAGTGAAGACAGGGAGCTACGAGCAGTACTTC	CASSKVKTGSYEQYF	TRBV21-1	TRBJ2-7	-	many
TGTGCCAGACTATCTGGGGCCAACGTCCTGACTTTC	CARLSGANVLTF	TRBV2	TRBJ2-6	-	few
TGTGCCAGCAGTAGGGACCAGGGCGGGAACGAGCAGTACTTC	CASSRDQGGNEQYF	TRBV7-9	TRBJ2-7	-	-
TGTGCCACCAGCAGAGATGGGACAGAAAATTCACCCCTCCACTTT	CATSRDGTENSPLHF	TRBV15	TRBJ1-6	TRBD1	few
TGTGCCTGGAGTCCCGGACATAACATAGCCAAAAACATTCAGTACTTC	CAWSPGHNIAKNIQYF	TRBV30	TRBJ2-4	-	-
TGTGCCAGCACTTCGCCCCCCGGGGAGCTGTTTTTT	CASTSPPGELFF	TRBV6-2/TRBV6-3	TRBJ2-2	-	-
TGTGCCAGCAGCCTCTTAGGCTGGACTGAAGCTTTCTTT	CASSLLGWTEAFF	TRBV6-5	TRBJ1-1	-	few
TGTGCCAGCAGCTTAGATCAATCTGGGGAGCAGTTCTTC	CASSLDQSGEQFF	TRBV11-2	TRBJ2-1	-	few
TGTGCCAGCGGCCTACTGACAGGTTTTTTCGATACAAAGGCGGAGACCCAGTACTTC	CASGLLTGFFDTKAETQYF	TRBV27	TRBJ2-5	-	-
TGCAGTGCTAGAGTTGCCGGGATCGAGGAAGCTTTCTTT	CSARVAGIEEAFF	TRBV20-1	TRBJ1-1	-	-
TGTGCCGGAGGACAGGGCGATCGCAATCAGCCCCAGCATTTT	CAGGQGDRNQPQHF	TRBV6-6	TRBJ1-5	TRBD1	few
TGTGCCAGCAGTTACTCGCTAGGGAATGAGCAGTTCTTC	CASSYSLGNEQFF	TRBV6-6	TRBJ2-1	-	many
TGTGCCAGCAGCTTAGGCAGAAACTATGGCTACACCTTC	CASSLGRNYGYTF	TRBV11-2	TRBJ1-2	-	-
TGCGCCAGCAGCTTGAACCCGACAGGGTCGGAGGAGACCCAGTACTTC	CASSLNPTGSEETQYF	TRBV5-1	TRBJ2-5	TRBD1	few
TGTGCCAGCAGCCCTGGGACGACTGAAGCTTTCTTT	CASSPGTTEAFF	TRBV7-9	TRBJ1-1	-	many
TGTGCCAGTAGTATGCGTCAGGGGAACACCGGGGAGCTGTTTTTT	CASSMRQGNTGELFF	TRBV19	TRBJ2-2	-	few
TGTGCCAGCAGCCGTACTGGGAACACTGAAGCTTTCTTT	CASSRTGNTEAFF	TRBV7-9	TRBJ1-1	-	many
TGTGCCAGCAGCTTAGTAGCTAGAGCAGAGACCCAGTACTTC	CASSLVARAETQYF	TRBV11-3	TRBJ2-5	-	-
TGTGCCAGCAGTTTACAGGGGAGCTCCTACGAGCAGTACTTC	CASSLQGSSYEQYF	TRBV27	TRBJ2-7	-	-
TGCGCCAGCAGCTTGGAACTAGCGGGAGAGACCCAGTACTTC	CASSLELAGETQYF	TRBV5-1	TRBJ2-5	TRBD2	many
TGTGCCAGCAGCCACTACGAGCAGTACTTC	CASSHYEQYF	TRBV3-1	TRBJ2-7	-	many